The 14 T cell receptor beta chains reported below all come from one sample, sequenced in a study of cytotoxic CD8 clonotypes in ibrutinib-treated CLL. Assay used: immunoSEQ multiplex PCR; TCRdb lists only in-frame clones, some missing. The table includes some 130,000 clones, 70% to 90% detected once. The material was PBMCs, obtained after 24 months of ibrutinib treatment. The receptors come from a human donor with chronic lymphocytic leukemia.

The CDR3 nucleotides read TGTGCCAGCAGTCCAACGGACAGGGACGAAAAACTGTTTTTT. Amino acids: CASSPTDRDEKLFF. This chain uses TRBV28 with TRBJ1-4; 8 bases match TRBD1. This CDR3 has 14 residues. In germline, CDR1 is MDHEN, CDR2 SYDVKM. V lost 5 bases, J lost 8 bases, and 7 bases stayed unmatched.

The rearrangement joins TRBV4-3 to TRBJ2-2; no reliable D call. The CDR3 loop spans 16 amino acids. The V and J ends lost 1 base and 8 bases respectively, with 17 bases between them. CDR1 and CDR2 (germline): LGHNA, YSLEER. CDR3 in DNA: TGCGCCAGCAGCCAAGGAAGTGACCCCTTAACAGGGGAGCTGTTTTTT. It codes for CASSQGSDPLTGELFF.

V is TRBV5-1 and J is TRBJ2-7; 11 nucleotides match TRBD2. V gave up 3 bases and J gave up 7 bases; unmatched junction bases: 6. From germline, CDR1 is SGHRS and CDR2 YFSETQ. The CDR3 sequence is 14 residues long. This chain's CDR3 is CASSSGTSGMEQYF. CDR3 bases: TGCGCCAGCAGCTCAGGGACTAGCGGAATGGAGCAGTACTTC.

This chain links TRBV10-1 with TRBJ2-7; tentatively, D is TRBD1 or TRBD2 (7 bases each). From germline, CDR1 is WNHNN and CDR2 SYGVQD (reference sequence). Trimming shortened V by 8 bases and J by 1 base, and 18 bases separated the two germline ends. The CDR3 has 15 residues. The CDR3 reads CASRTNRGGSYEQYF. The CDR3 DNA follows: TGCGCCAGCCGAACTAACAGGGGAGGGTCCTACGAGCAGTACTTC.

The rearrangement uses TRBV5-1 and TRBJ1-3; TRBD1 matches at 8 bases. This CDR3 is built from 13 residues. Germline V gene data show CDR1 as SGHRS and CDR2 as YFSETQ. Trimming removed 4 bases from V and 8 bases from J; junction bases left unmatched: 5. In DNA form, the CDR3 reads TGCGCCAGCAGCGAGGACAGGGCTCACACCATATATTTT. The encoded protein is CASSEDRAHTIYF.

V usage is TRBV15 and J usage is TRBJ2-1; 11 bases match TRBD2. Germline V gene sequence: CDR1 LNHNV, CDR2 YYDKDF (reference sequence). This CDR3 contains 16 residues. V was pared by 2 bases and J by 5 bases, with 5 bases of the junction left unmatched. The CDR3: CATSRKTSGVNNEQFF. The CDR3 DNA sequence: TGTGCCACCAGCAGAAAGACTAGCGGGGTGAACAATGAGCAGTTCTTC.

CDR3 residues: CSVVGPQRQYF. CDR3 nucleotides: TGCAGCGTTGTAGGCCCACAGCGGCAGTATTTT. The chain is built from TRBV29-1 and TRBJ2-3; D not certain. Germline CDR1 reads SQVTM; CDR2 reads ANQGSEA. The CDR3 runs to 11 residues. The V and J ends lost 4 bases and 11 bases respectively, with 13 bases between them.

This clone was counted a few times. This sample includes further DNA sequences coding for the same CDR3. The CDR3 sequence is CASSPGRGEQYF. CDR3 bases: TGTGCCAGCAGTCCGGGGCGGGGCGAGCAGTACTTC. The chain combines TRBV28 with TRBJ2-7; D may be TRBD2 (6 bases). The CDR3 sequence is 12 residues long. Germline CDR1 reads MDHEN; CDR2 reads SYDVKM. V gave up 5 bases and J gave up 6 bases, with 11 bases separating them.

This rearrangement joins TRBV13 to TRBJ2-3, with TRBD2 matching over 10 bases. CDR1 PRHDT and CDR2 FYEKMQ come from the germline V gene (reference sequence). The CDR3 totals 19 residues. V trimming: 0 bases; J trimming: 6 bases; junction bases outside the gene matches: 15. CDR3: CASSLGGPSGSVALDTQYF. DNA of the CDR3: TGTGCCAGCAGCTTAGGGGGTCCTAGCGGGAGCGTCGCCCTGGATACGCAGTATTTT.

The genes are TRBV6-4 and TRBJ2-7; D uncertain. This CDR3 comprises 13 residues. V was pared by 2 bases and J by 3 bases, with 8 bases between. Germline lookup yields CDR1 MRHNA and CDR2 SNTAGT. CDR3 loop: CASSDGYGYEQYF. CDR3 nucleotide sequence: TGTGCCAGCAGTGACGGTTACGGCTACGAGCAGTACTTC.

This chain links TRBV19 with TRBJ2-7, with 7 bases that match TRBD2. There are 12 residues in the CDR3. V lost 6 bases and J lost 3; bases outside the gene matches: 2. CDR1 and CDR2 from the germline V gene are LNHDA and SQIVND (reference sequence). The chain's CDR3 is CASRGGSYEQYF. DNA of the CDR3: TGTGCCAGTAGGGGAGGGAGCTACGAGCAGTACTTC.

The chain carries TRBV27 and TRBJ2-1; no clear D. The CDR3 length is 15 residues. Deletions cut 2 bases from V and 2 bases from J, with 10 bases between. Germline-derived CDR1 and CDR2 are MNHEY and SMNVEV (reference sequence). The CDR3 protein is CASSLGKPTYNEQFF. Here the CDR3 DNA reads TGTGCCAGCAGTTTAGGCAAGCCAACCTACAATGAGCAGTTCTTC.

This rearrangement joins TRBV7-2 to TRBJ2-1; 8 bases align to TRBD2. Germline lookup yields CDR1 SGHTA and CDR2 FQGNSA. The junction had 20 bases not matched to a gene; V was cut back by 1 base and J by 15 bases. The CDR3 contains 17 residues. The CDR3 is CASSLGRARIATGGVFF. DNA for the CDR3: TGTGCCAGCAGCTTAGGCCGGGCCCGAATCGCGACCGGGGGGGTGTTCTTC. Using reference TRBV7-2 and TRBJ2-1 for the parts outside the CDR3, the full variable domain is GAGVSQSPSNKVTEKGKDVELRCDPISGHTALYWYRQSLGQGLEFLIYFQGNSAPDKSGLPSDRFSAERTGGSVSTLTIQRTQQEDSAVYLCASSLGRARIATGGVFFGPGTRLTVL.

This sequence joins TRBV28 and TRBJ2-3; possibly TRBD2 for D (7 bases). Trimming cost V 6 bases and J 5 bases, with 18 bases left between them. The CDR3 consists of 15 residues. CDR1 and CDR2 from the germline V gene are MDHEN and SYDVKM. CDR3 DNA sequence: TGTGCCAGCAGGGGGTCCCGGGGGGCCTTAGATACGCAGTATTTT. This encodes CASRGSRGALDTQYF.